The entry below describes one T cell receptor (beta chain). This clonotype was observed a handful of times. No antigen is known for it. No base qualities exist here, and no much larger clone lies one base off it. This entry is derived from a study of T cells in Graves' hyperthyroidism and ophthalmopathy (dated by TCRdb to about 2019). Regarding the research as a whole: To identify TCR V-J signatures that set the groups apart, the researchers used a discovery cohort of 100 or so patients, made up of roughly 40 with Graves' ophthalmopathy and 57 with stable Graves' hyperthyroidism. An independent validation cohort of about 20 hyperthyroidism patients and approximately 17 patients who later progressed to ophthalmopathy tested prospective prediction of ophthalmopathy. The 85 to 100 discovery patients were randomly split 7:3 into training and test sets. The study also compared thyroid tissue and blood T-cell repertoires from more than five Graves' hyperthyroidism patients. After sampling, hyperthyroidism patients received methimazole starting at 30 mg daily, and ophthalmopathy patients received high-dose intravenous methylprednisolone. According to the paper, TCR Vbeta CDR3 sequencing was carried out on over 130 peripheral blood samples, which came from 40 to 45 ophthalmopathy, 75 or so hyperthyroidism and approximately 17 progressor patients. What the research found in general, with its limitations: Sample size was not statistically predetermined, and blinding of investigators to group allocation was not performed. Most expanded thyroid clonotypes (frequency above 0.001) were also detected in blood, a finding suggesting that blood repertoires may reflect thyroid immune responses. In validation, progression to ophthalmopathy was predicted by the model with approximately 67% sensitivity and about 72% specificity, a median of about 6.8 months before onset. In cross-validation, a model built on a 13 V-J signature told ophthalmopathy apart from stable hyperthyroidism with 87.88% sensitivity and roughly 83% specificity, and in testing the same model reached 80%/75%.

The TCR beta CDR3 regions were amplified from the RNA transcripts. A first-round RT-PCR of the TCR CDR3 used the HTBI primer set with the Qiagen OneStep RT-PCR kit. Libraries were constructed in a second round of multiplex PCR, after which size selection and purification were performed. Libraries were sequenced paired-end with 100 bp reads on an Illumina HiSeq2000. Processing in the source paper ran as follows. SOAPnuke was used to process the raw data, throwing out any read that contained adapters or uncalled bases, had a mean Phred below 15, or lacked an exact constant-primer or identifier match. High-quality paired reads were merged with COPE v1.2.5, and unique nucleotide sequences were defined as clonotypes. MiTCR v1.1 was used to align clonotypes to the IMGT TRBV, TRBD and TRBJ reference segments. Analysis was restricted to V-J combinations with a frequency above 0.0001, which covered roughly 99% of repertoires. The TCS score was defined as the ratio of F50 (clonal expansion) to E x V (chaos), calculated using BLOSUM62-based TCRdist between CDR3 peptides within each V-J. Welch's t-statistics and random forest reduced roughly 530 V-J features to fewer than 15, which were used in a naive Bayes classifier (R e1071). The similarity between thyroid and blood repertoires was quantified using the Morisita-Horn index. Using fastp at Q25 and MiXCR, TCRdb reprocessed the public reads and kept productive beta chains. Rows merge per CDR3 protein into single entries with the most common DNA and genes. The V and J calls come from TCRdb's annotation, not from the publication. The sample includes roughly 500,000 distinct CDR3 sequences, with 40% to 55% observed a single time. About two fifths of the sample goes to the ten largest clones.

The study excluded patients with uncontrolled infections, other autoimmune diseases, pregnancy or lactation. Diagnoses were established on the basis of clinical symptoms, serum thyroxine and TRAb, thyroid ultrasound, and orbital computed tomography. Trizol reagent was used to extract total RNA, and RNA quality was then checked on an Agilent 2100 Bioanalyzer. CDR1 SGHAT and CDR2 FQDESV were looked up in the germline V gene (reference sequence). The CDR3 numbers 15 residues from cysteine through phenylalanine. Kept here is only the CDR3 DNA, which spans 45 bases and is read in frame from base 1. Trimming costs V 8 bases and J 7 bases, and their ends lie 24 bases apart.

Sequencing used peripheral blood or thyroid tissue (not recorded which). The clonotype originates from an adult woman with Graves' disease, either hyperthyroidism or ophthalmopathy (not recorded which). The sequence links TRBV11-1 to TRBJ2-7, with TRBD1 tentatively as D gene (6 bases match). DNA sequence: TGTGCCAGCTCCCCACAGGGCCAAATATCGCGGGAGCAGTACTTC. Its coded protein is CASSPQGQISREQYF.